The rows below give T cell receptor beta chains drawn from one sample of a study of regulatory T cells in long-lasting Graves disease. TCRdb ran MiXCR on the multiplex PCR reads and lists one entry per CDR3 protein. The profile shows 200,000 to 250,000 distinct CDR3 sequences, around 21% of them singletons. The sequencing used peripheral blood mononuclear cells (PBMCs), collected at new diagnosis, from a patient treated with antithyroid drugs. The receptors here all came from a female donor with Graves disease. CDR3s include the opening cysteine and the closing phenylalanine or tryptophan. Fields, in order: J gene, clone size, D gene, V gene, CDR3 DNA, CDR3 protein. A D gene is named only where the DNA matches it firmly. Clone size is given for some rows only: seen once, a few or many times, or a class if the clone is expanded.

TRBJ2-3	many	.	TRBV6-2/TRBV6-3	TGTGCCAGCAGACTACCGGGACGGGGGACGCAGTATTTT	CASRLPGRGTQYF
TRBJ2-7	many	.	TRBV11-3	TGTGCCAGCAGCCGAAGCGGGTTTGACTACGAGCAGTACTTC	CASSRSGFDYEQYF
TRBJ2-7	many	.	TRBV16	TGTGCCAGCAGCCAATCTCGCGAGCAGTACTTC	CASSQSREQYF
TRBJ2-3	many	TRBD2	TRBV11-3	TGTGCCAGCAGCTTAGCAAAAGCGGGAGAGACAGATACGCAGTATTTT	CASSLAKAGETDTQYF
TRBJ2-3	many	.	TRBV19	TGTGCCAGTAGTAGTACCAGGTCGGATACGCAGTATTTT	CASSSTRSDTQYF
TRBJ1-6	.	TRBD1	TRBV19	TGTGCCAGTACCCCAGGGGACAGTGGGTCCTATAATTCACCCCTCCACTTT	CASTPGDSGSYNSPLHF
TRBJ2-3	many	TRBD2	TRBV19	TGTGCCAGTAGTGGGGGAGGGGCGCAGTATTTT	CASSGGGAQYF
TRBJ2-1	many	TRBD2	TRBV5-1	TGCGCCAGCAGCTTGGAACTAGCGGAGAATGAGCAGTTCTTC	CASSLELAENEQFF
TRBJ1-1	.	.	TRBV30	TGTGCCTGGACTGGGACATTTAACACTGAAGCTTTCTTT	CAWTGTFNTEAFF
TRBJ1-5	.	TRBD1	TRBV5-4	TGTGCCAGCAGCTTGGCCCCCGGGACAGGGCCGGACCAGCCCCAGCATTTT	CASSLAPGTGPDQPQHF
TRBJ2-7	many	.	TRBV7-8	TGTGCCAGCAGCAGAGTAGGGCTCCCGGGGGACGAGCAGTACTTC	CASSRVGLPGDEQYF
TRBJ2-5	many	TRBD1	TRBV24-1	TGTGCCACCAGTGACCCCGGGACAGGGCAAGAGACCCAGTACTTC	CATSDPGTGQETQYF
TRBJ2-2	few	TRBD2	TRBV19	TGTGCCAGTAGTAACCTAGGTCTAGCGGGAGTATCCGGGGAGCTGTTTTTT	CASSNLGLAGVSGELFF
TRBJ2-1	many	TRBD2	TRBV7-9	TGTGCCAGCAGCTTAGTCGGGAGGTGGAATGAGCAGTTCTTC	CASSLVGRWNEQFF
TRBJ1-4	many	.	TRBV20-1	TGCAGTGCTAGGGCCCTGGACAGCGTGGGTGAAAAACTGTTTTTT	CSARALDSVGEKLFF
TRBJ2-3	many	.	TRBV10-3	TGTGCCATCAGTGACCCGCTAGAGTCGACAGATACGCAGTATTTT	CAISDPLESTDTQYF
TRBJ1-2	many	.	TRBV28	TGTGCCAGCAGGAAATCCTTAACAGGACATGGCTACACCTTC	CASRKSLTGHGYTF
TRBJ2-2	.	.	TRBV20-1	TGCAGTGCTAAGACCCCTAGAGGGAACACCGGGGAGCTGTTTTTT	CSAKTPRGNTGELFF
TRBJ2-5	many	TRBD1	TRBV12-3/TRBV12-4	TGTGCCAGCAGATTCCGGGACAGGCTACAGACCCAGTACTTC	CASRFRDRLQTQYF
TRBJ1-4	.	.	TRBV6-1	TGTGCCAGCAGCGAGGACAGTCCTCAGGGTCATGAAAAATTGTTTTTT	CASSEDSPQGHEKLFF
TRBJ2-2	many	TRBD1	TRBV19	TGTGCCAGTTCGACAGGGCCCGGGGAGCTGTTTTTT	CASSTGPGELFF
TRBJ2-5	many	TRBD2	TRBV28	TGTGCCAGCAGCCCGACTTTGCGGGGGTCCGGAGAGACCCAGTACTTC	CASSPTLRGSGETQYF
TRBJ1-2	many	.	TRBV20-1	TGCAGTGCTAGAGAGGATCTCAACTACTATGGCTACACCTTC	CSAREDLNYYGYTF
TRBJ2-6	.	.	TRBV7-9	TGTGCCAGCAGCTTAGCCACGGCCTCTGGGGCCAACGTCCTGACTTTC	CASSLATASGANVLTF
TRBJ1-1	few	.	TRBV10-1	TGCGCCAGCAGTGAGTCTCATAACACTGAAGCTTTCTTT	CASSESHNTEAFF
TRBJ2-1	few	TRBD2	TRBV12-3/TRBV12-4	TGTGCCAGCAGTAGAGCGGGGGGCTCCTACAATGAGCAGTTCTTC	CASSRAGGSYNEQFF
TRBJ1-1	many	.	TRBV7-3	TGTGCCAGCAGCTTAAGTTCGACAGGCACTGAAGCTTTCTTT	CASSLSSTGTEAFF
TRBJ1-5	.	.	TRBV6-1	TGTGCCAGCAGGCCCAGGGGCAATCAGCCCCAGCATTTT	CASRPRGNQPQHF
TRBJ2-2	.	.	TRBV20-1	TGCAGTGCTAGGGGCCCCGGAGGGAGCACCGGGGAGCTGTTTTTT	CSARGPGGSTGELFF
TRBJ1-1	.	TRBD1	TRBV5-1	TGCGCCAGCAGCTTGGCCGGGTGGACAGGGTCGGACACTGAAGCTTTCTTT	CASSLAGWTGSDTEAFF
TRBJ2-3	many	.	TRBV2	TGTGCCAGCATGGTTTCGGCTAGCTCAATCCCTAGCACAGATACGCAGTATTTT	CASMVSASSIPSTDTQYF
TRBJ1-1	once	TRBD1	TRBV7-3	TGTGCCAGCAGTTTCCGGGACAGGTACACTGAAGCTTTCTTT	CASSFRDRYTEAFF
TRBJ2-3	many	.	TRBV6-5	TGTGCCAGCAGTTCCCTTTATACGAGCACAGATACGCAGTATTTT	CASSSLYTSTDTQYF
TRBJ2-1	many	.	TRBV7-2	TGTGCCAGCAGCCCCGGCGTACAATTGGGTGAGCAGTTCTTC	CASSPGVQLGEQFF
TRBJ2-3	many	.	TRBV2	TGTGCCAGCAGTGGGGAGGATACGCAGTATTTT	CASSGEDTQYF
TRBJ2-1	many	.	TRBV11-2	TGTGCCAGCAGCTTCCAAATCCTCAATGAGCAGTTCTTC	CASSFQILNEQFF
TRBJ2-7	many	.	TRBV28	TGTGCCAGCAGTTTCCTCGACTACGAGCAGTACTTC	CASSFLDYEQYF
TRBJ2-1	many	TRBD2	TRBV3-1	TGTGCCAGCAGGCCCAACCTGGGCGGGGGGGAAGTGGAGCAGTTCTTC	CASRPNLGGGEVEQFF
TRBJ1-1	many	.	TRBV11-3	TGTGCCAGCAGCTTTAACATGAACACTGAAGCTTTCTTT	CASSFNMNTEAFF
TRBJ2-7	many	.	TRBV19	TGTGCCAGTAATGTGGGACCAGACTACGAGCAGTACTTC	CASNVGPDYEQYF
TRBJ1-5	many	.	TRBV7-8	TGTGCCAGCAGCTTAACTGGGGGGGGAATCGAATTGGGCAATCAGCCCCAGCATTTT	CASSLTGGGIELGNQPQHF